The 21 T cell receptor beta chains in this list originate from one sample, sequenced in a study of T-cell reconstitution after alpha-beta-depleted transplantation in children. Molecular barcoding with unique molecular identifiers was used for the TCRbeta library. MiXCR, applied by TCRdb to the PCR reads, yields one record per CDR3 protein. The data show some 200,000 distinct CDR3 sequences, under 8.5% seen once. Here the sequenced sample was PBMCs, mostly from graft donor cells, taken 360 days after TCRalphabeta/CD19-depleted stem cell transplant. These receptors all come from a male patient between 2 and 15 years old who had a stem cell transplant for acute myeloid leukemia, so the T cells may come from the graft donor.

In this sample, this clonotype turned up a few times. The chain joins TRBV29-1 to TRBJ2-5; no clear D. The CDR3 extends over 12 amino acids. CDR1 and CDR2 from the germline V gene are SQVTM and ANQGSEA. V dropped 6 bases and J dropped 5 bases, with 13 bases sitting between them. The CDR3 bases are TGCAGCGTGGGCCTCCTATCGGAGACCCAGTACTTC. Residues: CSVGLLSETQYF.

The rearrangement uses TRBV4-1 and TRBJ2-2; TRBD2 agrees at 8 bases. This CDR3 is 21 amino acids long. Germline V gene data show CDR1 as MGHRA and CDR2 as YSYEKL. The junction had 15 bases not matched to a gene; V was cut back by 0 bases and J by 0 bases. DNA for the CDR3: TGCGCCAGCAGCCAAGATCGAGGTCCGCCGCGGGGGGCTTCGAACACCGGGGAGCTGTTTTTT. It codes for CASSQDRGPPRGASNTGELFF.

This sequence joins TRBV2 and TRBJ2-2; D ambiguous. V was clipped by 6 bases and J by 7 bases, with 12 bases between them. The CDR3 totals 13 residues. Germline V CDR1 and CDR2: SNHLY, FYNNEI. CDR3 amino acids: CASSGLGFGELFF. Written as DNA, the CDR3 is TGTGCCAGCAGCGGGCTGGGGTTCGGGGAGCTGTTTTTT. Full variable domain (rest looked up from reference TRBV2 and TRBJ2-2): EPEVTQTPSHQVTQMGQEVILRCVPISNHLYFYWYRQILGQKVEFLVSFYNNEISEKSEIFDDQFSVERPDGSNFTLKIRSTKLEDSAMYFCASSGLGFGELFFGEGSRLTVL.

In this sample, this clonotype turned up a few times. The V call is TRBV20-1, the J call TRBJ2-7; TRBD2 agrees at 11 bases. V shed 1 base and J 5 bases; nucleotides not matched to a gene: 7. CDR1 is DFQATT and CDR2 is SNEGSKA in the germline V gene (reference sequence). This CDR3 has 15 residues. CDR3 DNA: TGCAGTGCTAGAGGTACTAGCGGGAGTCGCAACGAGCAGTACTTC. It specifies CSARGTSGSRNEQYF.

This chain joins TRBV20-1 and TRBJ2-1; D remains unclear. Germline CDR1 and CDR2: DFQATT and SNEGSKA (reference sequence). This CDR3 is 15 amino acids long. V was shortened by 0 bases and J by 1 base, with 10 bases between the two germline ends. CDR3 loop: CSARDPVGSYNEQFF. The CDR3 nucleotides are TGCAGTGCTAGAGATCCGGTCGGATCCTACAATGAGCAGTTCTTC.

The table lists this clonotype with a few counts. The V call is TRBV28, the J call TRBJ1-4; D may be TRBD1 (6 bases). The CDR3 is made up of 13 amino acids. Germline V CDR1 and CDR2: MDHEN, SYDVKM. Trimming pared 2 bases from V and 8 bases from J, leaving 9 bases between. The CDR3 nucleotides are TGTGCCAGCAGTTTAGGGGGGCGCGAAAAACTGTTTTTT. Translation gives CASSLGGREKLFF.

This chain links TRBV12-5 with TRBJ2-3; 7 bases match TRBD1. Losses at the gene ends were 6 bases for V and 6 bases for J; bases not matched to a gene: 9. CDR3 size: 14 residues. CDR1 is LGHNT and CDR2 is FRNRAP in the germline V gene. In nucleotides, the CDR3 is TGTGCTAGTGGAACCGGACAGGTCCCCGATACGCAGTATTTT. Translation gives CASGTGQVPDTQYF.

This clonotype appeared a few times. V and J are TRBV20-1 and TRBJ2-7; D unresolved. The CDR3 consists of 14 residues. Trimming took 4 bases from V and 6 from J, leaving 19 bases between them. The germline gives CDR1 DFQATT, CDR2 SNEGSKA (reference sequence). The CDR3 DNA reads TGCAGTGCTATGAAGGCCACAGACTTAGGCGAGCAGTACTTC. Translating it yields CSAMKATDLGEQYF.

This clonotype was observed at least ten times. This sequence joins TRBV12-3 or TRBV12-4 and TRBJ1-2; 9 bases align to TRBD1. V lost 8 bases and J lost 2; bases outside the gene matches: 6. CDR3 length equals 14 residues. The CDR3 reads CASLRGQGNYGYTF. CDR3 DNA sequence: TGTGCCAGCCTACGAGGACAGGGGAACTATGGCTACACCTTC.

This clonotype was seen a handful of times. The V and J genes are TRBV3-1 and TRBJ1-4; no clear D. The CDR3 is made up of 12 amino acids. The V and J ends lost 1 base and 14 bases respectively, with 11 bases between them. Germline loops: CDR1 LGHDT, CDR2 YNNKEL (reference sequence). The CDR3 nucleotides are TGTGCCAGCAGCCAAGCCGGAACCCCTCTGTTTTTT. Amino acids: CASSQAGTPLFF. The complete variable domain, with remaining parts taken from reference TRBV3-1 and TRBJ1-4, reads DTAVSQTPKYLVTQMGNDKSIKCEQNLGHDTMYWYKQDSKKFLKIMFSYNNKELIINETVPNRFSPKSPDKAHLNLHINSLELGDSAVYFCASSQAGTPLFFGSGTQLSVL.

The rearrangement links TRBV5-1 to TRBJ1-6; D remains unclear. This CDR3 has 13 amino acids. Germline V gives CDR1 SGHRS, CDR2 YFSETQ. V was trimmed by 0 bases and J by 13 bases, leaving 11 bases between them. The CDR3 loop is CASSLGRPLPLHF. The CDR3 DNA is TGCGCCAGCAGCTTGGGACGGCCCCTCCCCCTCCACTTT.

Only a few counts were recorded for this clonotype. The V gene is TRBV10-3, the J gene TRBJ2-1; D gene unclear. The germline gives CDR1 ENHRY, CDR2 SYGVKD. The CDR3 covers 13 residues. Trimming cost V 3 bases and J 7 bases, with 10 bases left between them. For the CDR3, the DNA is TGTGCCATCAGTGATGGCTTTCGAAATGAGCAGTTCTTC. Residues: CAISDGFRNEQFF.

The V and J genes are TRBV25-1 and TRBJ1-5, with D uncertain. The length of the CDR3 is 13 residues. The germline V gene has CDR1 MGHDK and CDR2 SYGVNS. V lost 6 bases and J 0 bases, leaving 6 bases between the germline ends. This chain's CDR3 is CASSVGSNQPQHF. In DNA, the CDR3 is TGTGCCAGCAGCGTCGGTAGCAATCAGCCCCAGCATTTT. Using reference TRBV25-1 and TRBJ1-5 for the parts outside the CDR3, the full variable domain is EADIYQTPRYLVIGTGKKITLECSQTMGHDKMYWYQQDPGMELHLIHYSYGVNSTEKGDLSSESTVSRIRTEHFPLTLESARPSHTSQYLCASSVGSNQPQHFGDGTRLSIL.

The table lists this clonotype with a few counts. The rearrangement links TRBV29-1 to TRBJ1-2; 8 bases fit TRBD1. This CDR3 contains 15 residues. Germline CDR1 SQVTM, CDR2 ANQGSEA. The V segment lost 4 bases and the J segment 0 bases; nucleotides outside the gene matches: 7. CDR3 bases: TGCAGCGTTGTGGGCAGGGGGCGAACTAACTATGGCTACACCTTC. This translates into CSVVGRGRTNYGYTF.

The chain recombines TRBV6-5 with TRBJ1-3; no clear D gene. Trimming removed 0 bases at V and 2 bases at J, with 5 bases between. Germline lookup yields CDR1 MNHEY and CDR2 SVGAGI. The CDR3 has 14 amino acids. The CDR3 loop is CASSYSSTGNTIYF. The CDR3 DNA reads as TGTGCCAGCAGTTACTCGAGTACTGGAAACACCATATATTTT.

The chain recombines TRBV7-9 with TRBJ2-1, with D unresolved. Germline V CDR1 and CDR2: SEHNR, FQNEAQ (reference sequence). This CDR3 contains 16 residues. V lost 1 base, J lost 0 bases, and 10 bases lay in between. The CDR3 reads CASSLVSGLSYNEQFF. The DNA for the CDR3 is TGTGCCAGCAGCTTAGTGTCCGGGCTCTCCTACAATGAGCAGTTCTTC. The full variable domain, completed using reference TRBV7-9 and TRBJ2-1, is DTGVSQNPRHKITKRGQNVTFRCDPISEHNRLYWYRQTLGQGPEFLTYFQNEAQLEKSRLLSDRFSAERPKGSFSTLEIQRTEQGDSAMYLCASSLVSGLSYNEQFFGPGTRLTVL.

This clonotype has only a few counts. The V and J genes are TRBV25-1 and TRBJ2-7, with a tentative D call TRBD2 (5 bases). Per the germline V gene, CDR1 is MGHDK and CDR2 is SYGVNS. The CDR3 contains 14 residues. Trimming removed 2 bases from V and 4 bases from J, with 12 bases in between. The CDR3 protein is CASSEPRVPYEQYF. CDR3 bases: TGTGCCAGCAGTGAACCGCGGGTTCCGTACGAGCAGTACTTC.

This clonotype appeared many times. V gene TRBV5-6 combines with J gene TRBJ2-7, with 13 bases matching TRBD2. This CDR3 region has 15 residues. Per the germline V gene, CDR1 is SGHDT and CDR2 is YYEEEE. The trim removed 2 bases at V and 2 bases at J, leaving 1 base unmatched. DNA of the CDR3: TGTGCCAGCAGCTTACTAGCGGGGGGGCCCTACGAGCAGTACGTC. It encodes CASSLLAGGPYEQYV.

This clonotype appeared many times. The rearrangement uses TRBV10-3 and TRBJ1-3; possible D gene TRBD1, 6 bases. The CDR3 is made up of 13 amino acids. The germline gives CDR1 ENHRY, CDR2 SYGVKD. V lost 7 bases and J 4 bases, leaving 11 bases between the germline ends. This chain's CDR3 is CAINPTGGNTIYF. CDR3 coding DNA: TGTGCCATCAATCCCACAGGGGGAAACACCATATATTTT.

This clonotype showed up just a few times. The J gene is TRBJ2-7, the V gene TRBV20-1; D is perhaps TRBD1 (6 bases). The CDR3 covers 15 residues. V gave up 0 bases and J gave up 5 bases, with 17 bases separating them. CDR1 is DFQATT, CDR2 SNEGSKA, per germline (reference sequence). CDR3 amino acids: CSARDPHRVDNEQYF. DNA for the CDR3: TGCAGTGCTAGAGACCCCCACAGGGTAGATAACGAGCAGTACTTC.

The chain joins TRBV28 to TRBJ2-5; 8 bases are a match to TRBD1. Germline V lookup: CDR1 MDHEN, CDR2 SYDVKM. The CDR3 contains 14 residues. Trimming at V came to 3 bases and at J to 10 bases, leaving 10 bases not matched to a gene. CDR3 sequence: CASSFEWTGRDQYF. In DNA form, the CDR3 reads TGTGCCAGCAGTTTTGAATGGACAGGGCGGGACCAGTACTTC.